Presented here are 13 T cell receptor beta chains from one specimen sequenced in a study of blood T cell repertoires in COVID-19 (dated by TCRdb to the early 2020s). Receptor libraries were prepared by the immunoSEQ multiplex PCR assay. Imported from immuneACCESS, the table was reduced by TCRdb to in-frame sequences with V and J called. These copies leave out some clones; in studies compared against another copy, an unresolved V gene accounts for under half, and the cause of the remainder is not known. Present in this sample are about 210,000 clones, around 80% of which were seen just once. The ten largest make up about 4% of the sample. The sequenced sample consisted of PBMCs or T cells enriched from blood (not recorded which). The receptors were gathered from a man aged 25-40 years with acute COVID-19.

This chain uses TRBV25-1 with TRBJ2-5; 10 bases are a match to TRBD2. The V and J ends lost 4 bases and 4 bases, in that order; junction bases with no gene match: 3. Looked up from germline, CDR1 is MGHDK and CDR2 is SYGVNS. CDR3 size: 14 residues. CDR3: CASSVQRGGETQYF. The CDR3 bases are TGTGCCAGCAGTGTCCAGCGGGGGGGAGAGACCCAGTACTTC. Drawing the rest from reference TRBV25-1 and TRBJ2-5, the complete variable domain is EADIYQTPRYLVIGTGKKITLECSQTMGHDKMYWYQQDPGMELHLIHYSYGVNSTEKGDLSSESTVSRIRTEHFPLTLESARPSHTSQYLCASSVQRGGETQYFGPGTRLLVL.

The rearrangement joins TRBV5-1 to TRBJ2-7; 13 bases are shared with TRBD2. J was trimmed by 1 base and V by 3 bases; bases with no gene match: 16. The CDR3 contains 20 residues. Germline loops: CDR1 SGHRS, CDR2 YFSETQ. Here the CDR3 DNA reads TGCGCCAGCAGCTCGGCCGAACCGGGACTAGCGGGGCGGGGGTCCTACGAGCAGTACTTC. Translation gives CASSSAEPGLAGRGSYEQYF.

This clone was detected only a few times. The chain links TRBV7-5 to TRBJ2-5; the table calls TRBD1, which could not be checked here. TRBV7-5 is a known pseudogene. The CDR3 runs to 15 residues. The CDR3 loop is CVRTRRQGKVWTQYF. DNA of the CDR3: TGTGTCAGAACCCGAAGACAGGGTAAAGTTTGGACCCAGTACTTC.

The CDR3 protein is CASRGYRAEAFF. CDR3 DNA: TGTGCCAGCAGGGGATACAGGGCTGAAGCTTTCTTT. This chain joins TRBV13 and TRBJ1-1; D might be TRBD1 (6 bases). Trimming left V 6 bases short and J 6 bases short, with 11 bases between. CDR1 and CDR2 from the germline V gene are PRHDT and FYEKMQ (reference sequence). The CDR3 spans 12 residues.

This clone was seen a single time. CDR3 DNA sequence: TGTGCCAGCAGCTCCGGGACAGGGGGGTTGGAGACCCAGTACTTC. Its translation: CASSSGTGGLETQYF. The J gene is TRBJ2-5, the V gene TRBV3-1 (or the pseudogene TRBV3-2); TRBD1 matches 11 bases. Germline V gives CDR1 LGHDT, CDR2 YNNKEL (reference sequence). With 5 bases clipped from V and 5 bases from J, the junction kept 7 bases outside the gene matches. The CDR3 totals 15 residues.

The chain carries TRBV7-2 and TRBJ2-7, with TRBD1 matching over 10 bases. Germline trimming cut 5 bases from V and 4 bases from J; bases unmatched to any gene: 5. The CDR3 sequence is 14 residues long. The germline V gene has CDR1 SGHTA and CDR2 FQGNSA. The CDR3 spells CASSAGDRGYEQYF. CDR3 nucleotides: TGTGCCAGCAGCGCCGGGGACAGGGGTTACGAGCAGTACTTC.

The V call is TRBV6-5, the J call TRBJ1-4, with 8 positions matching TRBD1. The germline V gene has CDR1 MNHEY and CDR2 SVGAGI. This CDR3 spans 14 amino acids. Trimming cost V 6 bases and J 8 bases; bases outside gene matches: 8. In DNA, the CDR3 is TGTGCCAGCAGACCAGGGGGCGCGGGCGAAAAACTGTTTTTT. This codes for CASRPGGAGEKLFF.

The chain uses TRBV10-3 and TRBJ2-2; D is unresolved. V was clipped by 4 bases and J by 6 bases, with 9 bases between them. Germline-derived CDR1 and CDR2 are ENHRY and SYGVKD. The CDR3 length is 13 residues. CDR3 residues: CAISGQTSGELFF. The CDR3 nucleotides read TGTGCCATCAGTGGTCAAACATCCGGGGAGCTGTTTTTT.

The genes are TRBV6-5 and TRBJ1-2, with 7 nucleotides matching TRBD1. Germline CDR1 is MNHEY and CDR2 is SVGAGI. CDR3 size: 16 residues. The V gene end was trimmed by 2 bases and the J gene end by 0 bases; junction bases not matched to a gene: 6. The CDR3 coding sequence is TGTGCCAGCAGTTACGGAACAGGGGCCGCTAACTATGGCTACACCTTC. This gives the protein CASSYGTGAANYGYTF.

The chain has TRBV7-2 and TRBJ2-3; 8 bases line up with TRBD2. The germline V gene has CDR1 SGHTA and CDR2 FQGNSA. Trimming took 5 bases from V and 1 from J; bases not matched to a gene: 11. There are 17 residues in the CDR3. CDR3 bases: TGTGCCAGCAGCCTAATCCGGGGGGGTATAGGCACAGATACGCAGTATTTT. It yields the protein CASSLIRGGIGTDTQYF.

This chain links TRBV5-4 with TRBJ1-1; 8 bases align to TRBD1. CDR1 is SGHNT and CDR2 is YYREEE in the germline V gene (reference sequence). This CDR3 is 13 amino acids long. Trimming took 0 bases from V and 7 from J; bases not matched to a gene: 2. The CDR3 reads CASSLGQGYEAFF. The CDR3 DNA follows: TGTGCCAGCAGCTTGGGACAGGGGTATGAAGCTTTCTTT.

The chain uses TRBV3-1 (or the pseudogene TRBV3-2) and TRBJ1-1; 7 bases are shared with TRBD1. Germline-derived CDR1 and CDR2 are LGHDT and YNNKEL (reference sequence). CDR3 length equals 14 residues. V lost 5 bases and J lost 1; bases outside the gene matches: 4. The CDR3 DNA sequence: TGTGCCAGCAGCAACCGGGACAGGAACACTGAAGCTTTCTTT. Amino acids: CASSNRDRNTEAFF.

The chain uses TRBV27 and TRBJ1-2, with D perhaps matching TRBD1 (5 bases). The CDR3 consists of 12 residues. Trimming left V 4 bases short and J 6 bases short, with 9 bases between. The germline CDR1 and CDR2 sequences are MNHEY and SMNVEV (reference sequence). The CDR3 loop reads CASSYGGDGYTF. The CDR3 DNA reads as TGTGCCAGCAGTTACGGGGGAGATGGCTACACCTTC.